A selection of T cell receptor beta chains follows, all from one sample in a study of blood T cell repertoires in COVID-19. Repertoires were generated with immunoSEQ multiplex PCR, while TCRdb's copy carries only in-frame clones and drops some. The sample comprises 50,000 to 75,000 clones, more than 75% of which are singletons, and 14% rests with the top ten. Sequenced input: peripheral blood. The receptors derive from a man in his sixties with COVID-19, enrolled during active disease. Each CDR3 is given with its conserved first and last residue. Each record gives: J gene, clone size, V gene, D gene, CDR3 protein, CDR3 DNA. D genes are given only for firm matches. Expanded clones are given a class, and other clones once, few, many or no size at all.

J: TRBJ1-5; size: .; V: TRBV20-1; D: TRBD1; CDR3: CSASVQGDQPQHF; DNA: TGCAGTGCTAGTGTCCAGGGGGATCAGCCCCAGCATTTT
J: TRBJ2-4; size: .; V: TRBV4-1; D: .; CDR3: CASSQDTSRLAKNIQYF; DNA: TGCGCCAGCAGCCAAGATACGTCTCGGTTAGCCAAAAACATTCAGTACTTC
J: TRBJ2-5; size: .; V: TRBV19; D: TRBD2; CDR3: CASSSISGRVRETQYF; DNA: TGTGCCAGTAGTAGCATTAGCGGGAGGGTCAGGGAGACCCAGTACTTC
J: TRBJ2-1; size: .; V: TRBV18; D: .; CDR3: CASSAAGRDNEQFF; DNA: TGTGCCAGCTCAGCGGCCGGGCGGGACAATGAGCAGTTCTTC
J: TRBJ1-1; size: once; V: TRBV11-3; D: .; CDR3: CASSPLTNTEAFF; DNA: TGTGCCAGCAGCCCACTAACGAACACTGAAGCTTTCTTT
J: TRBJ1-6; size: .; V: TRBV6-5; D: .; CDR3: CASSSPESNSPLHF; DNA: TGTGCCAGCAGTTCCCCGGAGAGTAATTCACCCCTCCACTTT
J: TRBJ2-5; size: .; V: TRBV11-3; D: .; CDR3: CASSLLAAQETQYF; DNA: TGTGCCAGCAGCTTACTAGCAGCACAAGAGACCCAGTACTTC
J: TRBJ1-2; size: .; V: TRBV11-2; D: .; CDR3: CASSLRSGGRFADDGYTF; DNA: TGTGCCAGCAGCTTACGGTCTGGGGGCCGATTTGCCGATGATGGCTACACCTTC
J: TRBJ2-7; size: few; V: TRBV4-1; D: TRBD2; CDR3: CASSLSGRANDEQYF; DNA: TGCGCCAGCAGCCTTAGCGGGAGGGCCAATGACGAGCAGTACTTC
J: TRBJ1-6; size: .; V: TRBV4-1; D: .; CDR3: CASRDGRASSYNSPLHF; DNA: TGCGCCAGCAGAGACGGCAGGGCGAGCTCCTATAATTCACCCCTCCACTTT
J: TRBJ1-2; size: .; V: TRBV5-1; D: .; CDR3: CASTLEGNYGYTF; DNA: TGCGCCAGCACCCTGGAGGGGAACTATGGCTACACCTTC
J: TRBJ2-3; size: .; V: TRBV2; D: TRBD2; CDR3: CASSLQSGRTDTQYF; DNA: TGTGCCAGCAGCCTACAAAGCGGGAGAACAGATACGCAGTATTTT
J: TRBJ2-1; size: .; V: TRBV5-1; D: TRBD1; CDR3: CASSLGTGDNEQFF; DNA: TGCGCCAGCAGCTTGGGGACAGGGGACAATGAGCAGTTCTTC
J: TRBJ2-2; size: .; V: TRBV9; D: TRBD2; CDR3: CASSVTSGGGTGELFF; DNA: TGTGCCAGCAGCGTAACTAGCGGGGGGGGCACCGGGGAGCTGTTTTTT
J: TRBJ2-7; size: .; V: TRBV6-1; D: TRBD1; CDR3: CASSEAGTGGYEQYF; DNA: TGTGCCAGCAGTGAAGCTGGGACAGGGGGGTACGAGCAGTACTTC
J: TRBJ2-7; size: once; V: TRBV11-2; D: TRBD2; CDR3: CASTSGRATYEQYF; DNA: TGTGCCAGCACAAGCGGGAGGGCAACCTACGAGCAGTACTTC
J: TRBJ2-5; size: .; V: TRBV6-5; D: TRBD2; CDR3: CASSYSRPGLGGTQYF; DNA: TGTGCCAGCAGTTACTCGAGACCGGGACTAGGAGGGACCCAGTACTTC
J: TRBJ2-7; size: .; V: TRBV11-3; D: .; CDR3: CASSYFSDSYEQYF; DNA: TGTGCCAGCAGCTACTTCTCCGACAGTTACGAGCAGTACTTC
J: TRBJ2-7; size: .; V: TRBV5-4; D: TRBD2; CDR3: CASSLGSGSHNEQYF; DNA: TGTGCCAGCAGCTTGGGAAGCGGGAGCCACAACGAGCAGTACTTC
J: TRBJ2-1; size: .; V: TRBV2; D: TRBD2; CDR3: CVSHEGTTFFDEQFF; DNA: TGTGTCAGCCATGAAGGGACTACCTTCTTTGATGAGCAGTTCTTC
J: TRBJ2-1; size: few; V: TRBV12-5; D: .; CDR3: CASSLNEDNEQFF; DNA: TGTGCTAGTAGCCTCAATGAGGACAATGAGCAGTTCTTC
J: TRBJ1-2; size: .; V: TRBV30; D: TRBD1; CDR3: CAWSAWDRGIQGYTF; DNA: TGTGCCTGGAGTGCCTGGGACAGGGGAATTCAGGGCTACACCTTC
J: TRBJ1-1; size: once; V: TRBV5-1; D: .; CDR3: CASSPGEGTEAFF; DNA: TGCGCCAGCAGCCCGGGAGAAGGGACTGAAGCTTTCTTT
J: TRBJ2-7; size: .; V: TRBV28; D: TRBD2; CDR3: CASSLFGGSLYEQYF; DNA: TGTGCCAGCAGTTTATTCGGGGGGTCCCTCTACGAGCAGTACTTC